The 27 T cell receptor beta chains below were found in one sample sequenced in a study of T-cell memory formation after mild COVID-19. Using its own MiXCR run on the 5' RACE reads, TCRdb lists one record per CDR3 protein. The table has under 600,000 distinct CDR3 sequences, about 20% seen once. Input material: PBMCs or a T cell subset sorted from them (not recorded which). Receptor source: an adult woman who had mild COVID-19 (a few samples of this study predate the infection). Cell type and time point are not known.

V and J are TRBV20-1 and TRBJ1-1; a weak D match, TRBD1 (6 bases). This CDR3 has 13 amino acids. Germline-derived CDR1 and CDR2 are DFQATT and SNEGSKA (reference sequence). Trimming removed 6 bases at V and 1 base at J, with 12 bases between. In nucleotides, the CDR3 is TGCAGTGCCCCGGGACACACGAACACTGAAGCTTTCTTT. Translation gives CSAPGHTNTEAFF.

The sample holds a few counts of this clonotype. V is TRBV3-1 and J is TRBJ1-5, with 8 bases matching TRBD1. V was pared by 4 bases and J by 6 bases, with 8 bases of the junction left unmatched. The CDR3 covers 15 residues. CDR1 LGHDT and CDR2 YNNKEL come from the germline V gene (reference sequence). As DNA, the CDR3 is TGTGCCAGCAGCCTCGGACAGGGTATGGGTCAGCCCCAGCATTTT. Translation: CASSLGQGMGQPQHF.

This clonotype was recorded a few times. V is TRBV6-2 or TRBV6-3 and J is TRBJ2-7; 9 nucleotides line up with TRBD1. V lost 2 bases to trimming and J lost 4 bases; unmatched junction nucleotides: 6. Germline V gene lookup returns CDR1 MNHEY and CDR2 SVGEGT. The CDR3 has 15 residues. DNA of the CDR3: TGTGCCAGCAGTTACGCGACAGGGGGTTTATACGAGCAGTACTTC. This translates into CASSYATGGLYEQYF.

The chain recombines TRBV6-2 or TRBV6-3 with TRBJ1-1; possibly TRBD1 for D (5 bases). The CDR3 runs 12 residues. Trimming left V 0 bases short and J 10 bases short, with 9 bases between. Germline CDR1 MNHEY, CDR2 SVGEGT. The CDR3 DNA reads TGTGCCAGCAGTTACTCGGAGGGGCGAGCTTTCTTT. It codes for CASSYSEGRAFF.

This clonotype has only a few counts. J is TRBJ2-3 and V is TRBV24-1; D may be TRBD2 (5 bases). CDR1 KGHDR and CDR2 SFDVKD come from the germline V gene. CDR3 size: 16 residues. V was pared by 5 bases and J by 2 bases, with 16 bases between. CDR3 DNA sequence: TGTGCCACCAGTGGTAGGTTCGGACTCACCACAGATACGCAGTATTTT. It encodes CATSGRFGLTTDTQYF.

This clonotype was seen only a few times. The chain recombines TRBV9 with TRBJ2-5; either TRBD1 or TRBD2 may fit D (6 bases each). The CDR3 loop spans 16 amino acids. Trimming took off 1 base at V and 8 bases at J, with 21 bases between the two ends. Germline loops: CDR1 SGDLS, CDR2 YYNGEE. CDR3 sequence (DNA): TGTGCCAGCAGCGTAAACCCCCGGGGGCGATTTTTCACCCAGTACTTC. Translation: CASSVNPRGRFFTQYF.

The chain links TRBV12-3 or TRBV12-4 to TRBJ1-1; D is unresolved. The ends were cut back, 6 bases at V and 0 bases at J, with 11 bases in the middle. The CDR3 is made up of 14 amino acids. DNA of the CDR3: TGTGCCAGCAGCACAGACCCTTTGAACACTGAAGCTTTCTTT. This sequence encodes CASSTDPLNTEAFF.

The sample holds a few counts of this clonotype. The chain uses TRBV19 and TRBJ2-5, with 10 bases aligning to TRBD2. Germline CDR1 reads LNHDA; CDR2 reads SQIVND (reference sequence). The CDR3 runs to 16 residues. V shed 5 bases, J shed 5 bases, and the junction held 11 bases outside the gene matches. As DNA, the CDR3 is TGTGCCAGTAGTGGGACTAGCGCGGCAGAGTGGGAGACCCAGTACTTC. This gives the protein CASSGTSAAEWETQYF.

The sample holds a few counts of this clonotype. One junction end does not reproduce the germline sequence, and a read error may be involved. V and J are TRBV5-1 and TRBJ1-3; the D gene is possibly TRBD1 (5 bases). CDR3 length equals 14 residues. Germline CDR1 is SGHRS and CDR2 is YFSETQ. As DNA, the CDR3 is TGCGCCAGCAGCTTGGTTGGGGACTCACGGACTATAGATTTT. As protein: CASSLVGDSRTIDF.

V usage is TRBV5-1 and J usage is TRBJ2-5; 12 bases align to TRBD2. With V trimmed by 7 bases and J by 1 base, 5 bases remained unmatched. Germline V CDR1 and CDR2: SGHRS, YFSETQ. The CDR3 is 15 residues long. The CDR3, as DNA: TGCGCCAGCTGCCCTAGCGGGGGGGCCCAAGAGACCCAGTACTTC. The encoded protein is CASCPSGGAQETQYF.

The V and J genes are TRBV7-9 and TRBJ2-7; 8 bases align to TRBD1. The CDR3 length is 14 residues. Germline CDR1 reads SEHNR; CDR2 reads FQNEAQ (reference sequence). Trimming at V came to 5 bases and at J to 7 bases, leaving 10 bases not matched to a gene. CDR3 residues: CASSVSAGGGEQYF. CDR3 coding DNA: TGTGCCAGCAGCGTCTCTGCAGGGGGCGGAGAGCAGTACTTC.

This clonotype was seen a few times. The chain recombines TRBV3-1 with TRBJ2-5, with D tentatively TRBD2 (6 bases). Germline V gives CDR1 LGHDT, CDR2 YNNKEL (reference sequence). V gave up 1 base and J gave up 2 bases, with 20 bases separating them. CDR3 length: 18 amino acids. CDR3 residues: CASSQGRRRLGDQETQYF. The CDR3 DNA reads TGTGCCAGCAGCCAAGGGCGGCGACGACTAGGGGATCAAGAGACCCAGTACTTC.

The rearrangement uses TRBV5-5 and TRBJ1-6; D uncertain. CDR1 SGHKS and CDR2 YYEKEE come from the germline V gene (reference sequence). The CDR3 is 14 amino acids. V was pared by 0 bases and J by 6 bases, with 7 bases between. CDR3: CASSLGSSNSPLHF. CDR3 DNA sequence: TGTGCCAGCAGCTTGGGCAGTAGTAATTCACCCCTCCACTTT.

V gene TRBV5-6 combines with J gene TRBJ1-1; weak D call: TRBD1 (6 bases). Trimming removed 2 bases at V and 1 base at J, with 12 bases between. Per the germline V gene, CDR1 is SGHDT and CDR2 is YYEEEE. CDR3 length: 15 residues. CDR3 region: CASSLVGQTNTEAFF. The CDR3 nucleotides are TGTGCCAGCAGCTTAGTGGGACAAACGAACACTGAAGCTTTCTTT.

This clonotype showed up just a few times. The rearrangement uses TRBV7-9 and TRBJ1-1, with 8 bases that match TRBD1. J lost 8 bases, V lost 4 bases, and 9 bases had no gene match. CDR1 is SEHNR, CDR2 FQNEAQ, per germline (reference sequence). The CDR3 spans 14 residues. DNA of the CDR3: TGTGCCAGCAGCTCGGCGGGACAGGCTACGGAAGCTTTCTTT. Translated, it gives CASSSAGQATEAFF.

The chain has TRBV27 and TRBJ2-7; TRBD1 matches 10 bases. V shed 6 bases and J 4 bases; nucleotides not matched to a gene: 9. CDR3 length equals 15 residues. Germline values: CDR1 MNHEY, CDR2 SMNVEV (reference sequence). The CDR3 DNA reads TGTGCCAGCAGACCCACGACAGGGGGCAGGTACGAGCAGTACTTC. Encoded protein: CASRPTTGGRYEQYF.

CDR3 coding DNA: TGTGCCAGCAGCGCGACTAGCGGGTTTCAAGAGACCCAGTACTTC. Residues: CASSATSGFQETQYF. The V and J genes are TRBV5-6 and TRBJ2-5; TRBD2 aligns across 10 bases. V lost 4 bases, J lost 2 bases, and 5 bases stayed unmatched. Germline loops: CDR1 SGHDT, CDR2 YYEEEE. The CDR3 length is 15 residues.

This clonotype has only a few counts. The gene calls are TRBV18 and TRBJ2-7; 8 bases agree with TRBD2. The CDR3 spans 14 residues. Trimming took 0 bases from V and 3 from J; bases not matched to a gene: 1. Germline CDR1 and CDR2: KGHSH and LQKENI. The CDR3 loop is CASSPPGLVYEQYF. CDR3 coding DNA: TGTGCCAGCTCACCACCGGGACTAGTCTACGAGCAGTACTTC.

The chain combines TRBV20-1 with TRBJ1-6; D is uncertain. Between the trimmed V and J ends, which lost 1 base and 8 bases, there was a span of 15 bases. This CDR3 spans 15 amino acids. CDR1 is DFQATT, CDR2 SNEGSKA, per germline (reference sequence). The CDR3 sequence is CSARGAGRVDSPLHF. The DNA for the CDR3 is TGCAGTGCTAGAGGGGCCGGGCGGGTTGATTCACCCCTCCACTTT.

This clonotype showed up just a few times. This chain connects TRBV20-1 to TRBJ2-7; D might be TRBD2 (5 bases). V was pared by 3 bases and J by 2 bases, with 5 bases between. The V gene's germline CDR1 is DFQATT and CDR2 SNEGSKA (reference sequence). This CDR3 spans 11 amino acids. The CDR3 bases are TGCAGTGCTAGCGGGGCCTACGAGCAGTACTTC. Residues: CSASGAYEQYF.

This clonotype has just a few counts. This chain links TRBV19 with TRBJ2-4; 9 bases line up with TRBD2. This CDR3 comprises 16 residues. The ends lost 5 bases at V and 0 bases at J; junction bases unmatched: 5. The germline CDR1 and CDR2 sequences are LNHDA and SQIVND (reference sequence). CDR3 sequence: CASSAGGGVAKNIQYF. CDR3 nucleotides: TGTGCCAGTAGTGCGGGAGGGGGGGTAGCCAAAAACATTCAGTACTTC. Based on the CDR3 plus reference TRBV19 and TRBJ2-4, the full variable domain is DGGITQSPKYLFRKEGQNVTLSCEQNLNHDAMYWYRQDPGQGLRLIYYSQIVNDFQKGDIAEGYSVSREKKESFPLTVTSAQKNPTAFYLCASSAGGGVAKNIQYFGAGTRLSVL.

This clonotype was seen ten or more times. The chain uses TRBV29-1 and TRBJ1-3, with D hard to call. The CDR3 covers 16 residues. Trimming took 4 bases from V and 3 from J, leaving 19 bases between them. CDR1 SQVTM and CDR2 ANQGSEA come from the germline V gene. Here the CDR3 reads CSVGQVAGAFGNTIYF. As DNA, the CDR3 is TGCAGCGTTGGTCAAGTAGCAGGCGCCTTTGGAAACACCATATATTTT.

In this sample, this clonotype turned up many times. The DNA for the CDR3 is TGTGCCAGCAGCCTACTAGCGGGTTCTGTCACGGGGGCCAACGTCCTGACTTTC. Encoded protein: CASSLLAGSVTGANVLTF. The rearrangement uses TRBV11-2 and TRBJ2-6; 9 nucleotides agree with TRBD2. With V trimmed by 5 bases and J by 4 bases, 12 bases remained unmatched. This CDR3 spans 18 amino acids. The V gene's germline CDR1 is SGHAT and CDR2 FQNNGV.

The chain carries TRBV4-1 and TRBJ2-1; 7 nucleotides line up with TRBD1. The junction had 6 bases not matched to a gene; V was cut back by 2 bases and J by 8 bases. The CDR3 runs to 14 residues. Germline V lookup: CDR1 MGHRA, CDR2 YSYEKL. This CDR3 reads CASSQRDRVDEQFF. The CDR3 DNA follows: TGCGCCAGCAGCCAACGAGACAGGGTTGATGAGCAGTTCTTC.

This clonotype was seen a few times. V gene TRBV6-5 combines with J gene TRBJ2-7; D possibly corresponds to TRBD1 (6 bases). The CDR3 extends over 14 amino acids. Germline V gives CDR1 MNHEY, CDR2 SVGAGI. Trimming took off 6 bases at V and 2 bases at J, with 14 bases between the two ends. The CDR3 region has the DNA TGTGCCAGCAGCATACACAGGGAGACCTACGAGCAGTACTTC. It specifies CASSIHRETYEQYF.

The chain couples TRBV3-1 to TRBJ2-5, with TRBD2 matching over 9 bases. CDR1 is LGHDT, CDR2 YNNKEL, per germline (reference sequence). V shed 0 bases, J shed 1 base, and the junction held 6 bases outside the gene matches. This CDR3 is 17 amino acids long. CDR3 DNA: TGTGCCAGCAGCCAAGATTTACAAGCGGGGGGCCAAGAGACCCAGTACTTC. This codes for CASSQDLQAGGQETQYF.

This chain connects TRBV7-6 to TRBJ2-3; TRBD1 aligns across 9 bases. The CDR3 is made up of 14 amino acids. Trimming took 5 bases from V and 6 from J; bases not matched to a gene: 6. CDR1 and CDR2 from the germline V gene are SGHVS and FNYEAQ. The CDR3 DNA follows: TGTGCCAGCAGCCGCATGACAGGGGGGGATACGCAGTATTTT. The encoded protein is CASSRMTGGDTQYF.